This TCR beta chain was identified during a study of Graves' ophthalmopathy and Graves' hyperthyroidism. For the study at large: Peripheral blood was gathered at the point of initial diagnosis, before any treatment started.

Whole-study results and caveats: Predictions made by the model for ophthalmopathy progression reached 55% to 71% sensitivity and less than 80% specificity. Blood contained most expanded thyroid clonotypes exceeding 0.001 frequency.

This clonotype was detected a few times. Its antigen is currently unknown. J lost 5 bases, V lost 3 bases, and 5 bases had no gene match. Germline CDR1 reads KGHDR; CDR2 reads SFDVKD. CDR3 length equals 15 residues. Investigators amplified TCR beta CDR3 regions from RNA transcripts. HTBI primers were used in a first-round RT-PCR, which preceded a second-round multiplex PCR. TCRdb ran MiXCR on the multiplex PCR reads and lists one entry per CDR3 protein. The top ten clones hold around 3% of a sample with just over 400,000 distinct CDR3 sequences, more than 20% of them seen once. Sampling approximately 10 ml of fresh peripheral blood provided the PBMCs.

Sequencing was done on a sample of peripheral blood. The chain joins TRBV24-1 to TRBJ2-5; TRBD2 matches 10 bases. The TCR was taken from a young woman with stable Graves' hyperthyroidism. The CDR3 loop is CATSDRTSGSETQYF. As DNA, the CDR3 is TGTGCCACCAGTGATCGGACTAGCGGTAGTGAGACCCAGTACTTC.